Each of the 17 T cell receptor beta chains below was sequenced from the same sample in a study of T cells in Graves' hyperthyroidism and ophthalmopathy. RNA transcripts provided the source from which TCR beta CDR3 regions were amplified. RT-PCR in the first round (using the HTBI primer set) targeted the TCR CDR3. A single record per CDR3 protein comes from TCRdb applying MiXCR to the multiplex PCR reads. The top ten hold 3% to 4.5% of the sample, which has approximately 600,000 distinct CDR3 sequences, 15% to 20% seen once. Sequenced sample: blood. These receptors were collected from a woman aged 30 to 39 with Graves' hyperthyroidism.

This clonotype has only a few counts. The V call is TRBV12-5, the J call TRBJ2-7, with 9 nucleotides matching TRBD1. V dropped 0 bases and J dropped 1; count of bases not matched to a gene: 10. Germline V gene data show CDR1 as LGHNT and CDR2 as FRNRAP. This CDR3 is 18 amino acids long. The DNA of the CDR3 is TGTGCTAGTGGTTTGGTTAGTTCCCTGACAGGGGGTTCCTACGAGCAGTACTTC. Translated: CASGLVSSLTGGSYEQYF.

This clonotype was seen only a few times. Relative to the germline gene, one junction end is altered; a read error may explain this. The V and J genes are TRBV2 and TRBJ1-6, with 7 bases aligning to TRBD1. The CDR3 has 14 amino acids. Germline V CDR1 and CDR2: SNHLY, FYNNEI. CDR3 DNA sequence: TGTGCCTGCAGTGAGGAACAGGGGAATTCACCCCTCCACTTT. It is translated as CACSEEQGNSPLHF.

This clonotype was counted a few times. The chain links TRBV2 to TRBJ1-1; 7 nucleotides agree with TRBD1. Germline CDR1 is SNHLY and CDR2 is FYNNEI. V was pared by 9 bases and J by 3 bases, with 7 bases of the junction left unmatched. The CDR3 covers 13 residues. In DNA form, the CDR3 reads TGTGCCAGGGGGGACAGTTCATACACTGAAGCTTTCTTT. It yields the protein CARGDSSYTEAFF.

The chain is built from TRBV6-1 and TRBJ2-2, with D possibly being TRBD2 (5 bases). The CDR3 is 14 amino acids. Per the germline V gene, CDR1 is MNHNS and CDR2 is SASEGT. Between the trimmed V and J ends, which lost 6 bases and 6 bases, there was a span of 14 bases. CDR3 DNA: TGTGCCAGCAGCGTAGGTCGGGAATCCGGGGAGCTGTTTTTT. Translating it yields CASSVGRESGELFF.

There are many counts of this clonotype. J is TRBJ2-3 and V is TRBV19; TRBD2 agrees at 13 bases. This CDR3 has 15 amino acids. V shed 6 bases, J shed 5 bases, and the junction held 5 bases outside the gene matches. Germline CDR1 is LNHDA and CDR2 is SQIVND (reference sequence). This chain's CDR3 is CASRPGLAGRDTQYF. The CDR3 DNA reads as TGTGCCAGTAGACCGGGACTAGCGGGGAGAGATACGCAGTATTTT.

The chain combines TRBV29-1 with TRBJ2-2, with 10 nucleotides matching TRBD2. The trim removed 6 bases at V and 4 bases at J, leaving 5 bases unmatched. Germline values: CDR1 SQVTM, CDR2 ANQGSEA. The length of the CDR3 is 14 residues. CDR3 bases: TGCAGCGTCAGACTAGCGGGCCTCACCGGGGAGCTGTTTTTT. Encoded protein: CSVRLAGLTGELFF.

In its sample, this clonotype was seen many times. The V and J genes are TRBV11-1 and TRBJ2-5; TRBD1 matches 7 bases. CDR3 length: 15 residues. The V gene's germline CDR1 is SGHAT and CDR2 FQDESV (reference sequence). Trimming took 1 base from V and 4 from J; bases not matched to a gene: 6. CDR3 DNA sequence: TGTGCCAGCAGCTTAGGCGTGGGACAGATAGAGACCCAGTACTTC. This gives the protein CASSLGVGQIETQYF.

The chain has TRBV19 and TRBJ2-3; 9 bases match TRBD2. Germline V gene data show CDR1 as LNHDA and CDR2 as SQIVND (reference sequence). J lost 5 bases, V lost 3 bases, and 9 bases had no gene match. This CDR3 has 16 residues. CDR3 DNA sequence: TGTGCCAGTAGTATGCGATTAGCGGGAGATGGAGATACGCAGTATTTT. As protein: CASSMRLAGDGDTQYF.

This clonotype appeared many times. The chain recombines TRBV3-1 with TRBJ1-1; D perhaps matches TRBD1 (6 bases). The V gene's germline CDR1 is LGHDT and CDR2 YNNKEL (reference sequence). The CDR3 totals 13 residues. The ends were cut back, 1 base at V and 4 bases at J, with 7 bases in the middle. This CDR3 reads CASSQGGATEAFF. As DNA, the CDR3 is TGTGCCAGCAGCCAAGGGGGGGCCACTGAAGCTTTCTTT.

This clonotype turned up a few times. This chain uses TRBV28 with TRBJ1-3, with TRBD1 as a possible D gene (6 bases). From germline, CDR1 is MDHEN and CDR2 SYDVKM. The CDR3 length is 17 residues. Trimming pared 4 bases from V and 0 bases from J, leaving 16 bases between. The CDR3 sequence: CASSSDRIFLSGNTIYF. DNA for the CDR3: TGTGCCAGCAGTTCGGACAGAATCTTCCTCTCTGGAAACACCATATATTTT.

This clonotype has only a few counts. V gene TRBV6-2 or TRBV6-3 combines with J gene TRBJ2-7; 10 bases match TRBD1. Germline V gives CDR1 MNHEY, CDR2 SVGEGT. CDR3 length: 14 residues. The V and J ends lost 7 bases and 4 bases, in that order; junction bases with no gene match: 7. CDR3 in amino acids: CASTRTGGLYEQYF. The CDR3 DNA reads TGTGCCAGCACCCGGACAGGGGGTCTTTACGAGCAGTACTTC.

Ten or more counts support this clonotype. The chain recombines TRBV30 with TRBJ2-5; possible D gene TRBD1, 6 bases. The CDR3 runs to 14 residues. Germline loops: CDR1 GTSNPN, CDR2 SVGIG (reference sequence). The V end was cut by 0 bases, the J end by 5 bases, with 13 bases between. The CDR3 loop reads CAWSVPGAGETQYF. The CDR3 coding sequence is TGTGCCTGGAGTGTACCAGGGGCTGGGGAGACCCAGTACTTC.

The rearrangement links TRBV5-1 to TRBJ2-5, with 7 bases fitting TRBD2. This CDR3 has 15 residues. J lost 5 bases, V lost 3 bases, and 10 bases had no gene match. The germline V gene encodes CDR1 SGHRS and CDR2 YFSETQ. CDR3 region: CASSWGGGPQETQYF. Here the CDR3 DNA reads TGCGCCAGCAGCTGGGGGGGAGGGCCTCAGGAGACCCAGTACTTC.

This chain links TRBV6-9 with TRBJ2-7; no definite D call. Germline CDR1 MNHGY, CDR2 SVAAGI. The CDR3 runs to 13 residues. V was trimmed by 4 bases and J by 3 bases, leaving 10 bases between them. CDR3 in amino acids: CASSLQNNYEQYF. In nucleotides, the CDR3 is TGTGCCAGCAGTTTGCAAAATAACTACGAGCAGTACTTC.

The V gene is TRBV6-4, the J gene TRBJ2-1; 12 nucleotides match TRBD2. Germline assignment: CDR1 MRHNA and CDR2 SNTAGT. V was pared by 6 bases and J by 1 base, with 7 bases of the junction left unmatched. The CDR3 sequence is 17 residues long. Here the CDR3 DNA reads TGTGCCAGCAGCGGACTAGCGGGATCCTGGTCCTACAATGAGCAGTTCTTC. It codes for CASSGLAGSWSYNEQFF.

At least ten counts were recorded for this clonotype. CDR3: CASSGTSGTQYF. CDR3 coding DNA: TGTGCCAGCAGTGGGACAAGCGGTACGCAGTATTTT. The rearrangement joins TRBV11-1 to TRBJ2-3; weak D call: TRBD1 (6 bases). Trimming removed 6 bases at V and 8 bases at J, with 12 bases between. The CDR3 runs to 12 residues. Per germline, CDR1 SGHAT and CDR2 FQDESV (reference sequence).

V usage is TRBV4-2 and J usage is TRBJ2-5; D possibly uses TRBD1 or TRBD2 (5 bases each). CDR3 length: 15 residues. Trimming pared 0 bases from V and 3 bases from J, leaving 11 bases between. Germline lookup yields CDR1 LGHNA and CDR2 YNFKEQ. In DNA form, the CDR3 reads TGTGCCAGCAGCCAAGATTTCGGGGCTAAAGAGACCCAGTACTTC. It yields the protein CASSQDFGAKETQYF.